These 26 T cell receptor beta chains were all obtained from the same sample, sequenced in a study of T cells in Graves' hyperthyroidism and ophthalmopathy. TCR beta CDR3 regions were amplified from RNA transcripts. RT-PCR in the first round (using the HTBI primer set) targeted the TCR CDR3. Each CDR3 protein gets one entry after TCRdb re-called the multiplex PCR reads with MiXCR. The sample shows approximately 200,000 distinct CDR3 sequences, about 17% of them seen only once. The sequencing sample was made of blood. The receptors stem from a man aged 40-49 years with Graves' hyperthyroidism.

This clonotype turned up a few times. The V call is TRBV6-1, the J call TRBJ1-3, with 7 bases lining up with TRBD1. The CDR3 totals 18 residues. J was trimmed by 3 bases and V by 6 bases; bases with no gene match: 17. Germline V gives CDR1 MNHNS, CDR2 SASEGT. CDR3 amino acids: CASSHSDRQAWHGNTIYF. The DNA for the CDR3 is TGTGCCAGCAGCCATTCGGACAGGCAGGCATGGCATGGAAACACCATATATTTT.

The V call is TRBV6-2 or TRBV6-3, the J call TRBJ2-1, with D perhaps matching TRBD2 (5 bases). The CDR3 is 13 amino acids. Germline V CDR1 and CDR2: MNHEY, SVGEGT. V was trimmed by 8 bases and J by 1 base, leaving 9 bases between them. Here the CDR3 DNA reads TGTGCCAGCCACGGGGAATCCTACAATGAGCAGTTCTTC. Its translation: CASHGESYNEQFF.

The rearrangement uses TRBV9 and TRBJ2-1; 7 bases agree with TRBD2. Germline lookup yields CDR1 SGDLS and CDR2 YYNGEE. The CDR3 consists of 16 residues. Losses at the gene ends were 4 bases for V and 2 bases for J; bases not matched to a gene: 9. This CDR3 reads CASSPRPGTTYNEQFF. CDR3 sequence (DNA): TGTGCCAGCAGCCCCCGTCCCGGGACTACCTACAATGAGCAGTTCTTC. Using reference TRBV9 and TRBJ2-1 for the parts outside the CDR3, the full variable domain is DSGVTQTPKHLITATGQRVTLRCSPRSGDLSVYWYQQSLDQGLQFLIQYYNGEERAKGNILERFSAQQFPDLHSELNLSSLELGDSALYFCASSPRPGTTYNEQFFGPGTRLTVL.

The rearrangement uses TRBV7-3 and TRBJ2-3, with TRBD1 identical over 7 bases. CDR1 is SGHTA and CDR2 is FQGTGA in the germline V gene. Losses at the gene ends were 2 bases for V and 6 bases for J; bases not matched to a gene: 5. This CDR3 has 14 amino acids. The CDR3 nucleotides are TGTGCCAGCAGCTTACTAGGGGGCGCCGATACGCAGTATTTT. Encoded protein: CASSLLGGADTQYF.

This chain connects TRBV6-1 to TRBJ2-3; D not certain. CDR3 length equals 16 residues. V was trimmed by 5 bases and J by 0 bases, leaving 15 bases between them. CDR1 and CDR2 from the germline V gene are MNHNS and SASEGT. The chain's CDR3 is CASSYPLVRSTDTQYF. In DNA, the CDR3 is TGTGCCAGCAGTTACCCTTTAGTAAGAAGCACAGATACGCAGTATTTT.

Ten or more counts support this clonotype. The CDR3 spells CSAIPGQGQQETQYF. CDR3 bases: TGCAGTGCCATCCCGGGACAGGGGCAACAAGAGACCCAGTACTTC. The chain couples TRBV20-1 to TRBJ2-5; 10 bases match TRBD1. This CDR3 is 15 amino acids long. Per germline, CDR1 DFQATT and CDR2 SNEGSKA (reference sequence). Losses at the gene ends were 6 bases for V and 2 bases for J; bases not matched to a gene: 9.

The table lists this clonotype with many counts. CDR3 in DNA: TGTGCCAGCAGCTCGATCGGACAGGGGCGATATAATTCACCCCTCCACTTT. It specifies CASSSIGQGRYNSPLHF. This chain links TRBV7-2 with TRBJ1-6; TRBD1 agrees at 9 bases. CDR1 and CDR2 from the germline V gene are SGHTA and FQGNSA. The CDR3 runs 17 residues. J gave up 4 bases and V 4 bases, and 8 bases lay outside the gene matches.

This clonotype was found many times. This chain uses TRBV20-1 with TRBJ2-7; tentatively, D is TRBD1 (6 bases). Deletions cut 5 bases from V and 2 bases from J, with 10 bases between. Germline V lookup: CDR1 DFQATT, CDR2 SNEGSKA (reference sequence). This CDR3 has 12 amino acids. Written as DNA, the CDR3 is TGCAGTGCTGTAGGGGGAACCTACGAGCAGTACTTC. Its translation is CSAVGGTYEQYF.

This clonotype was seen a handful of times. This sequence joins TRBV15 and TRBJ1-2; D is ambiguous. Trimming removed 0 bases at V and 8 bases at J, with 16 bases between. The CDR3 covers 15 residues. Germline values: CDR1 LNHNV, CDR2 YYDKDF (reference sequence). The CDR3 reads CATSRERLSRTGYTF. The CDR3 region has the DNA TGTGCCACCAGCAGAGAGCGGTTGTCCCGAACGGGCTACACCTTC. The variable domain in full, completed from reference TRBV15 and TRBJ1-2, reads DAMVIQNPRYQVTQFGKPVTLSCSQTLNHNVMYWYQQKSSQAPKLLFHYYDKDFNNEADTPDNFQSRRPNTSFCFLDIRSPGLGDTAMYLCATSRERLSRTGYTFGSGTRLTVV.

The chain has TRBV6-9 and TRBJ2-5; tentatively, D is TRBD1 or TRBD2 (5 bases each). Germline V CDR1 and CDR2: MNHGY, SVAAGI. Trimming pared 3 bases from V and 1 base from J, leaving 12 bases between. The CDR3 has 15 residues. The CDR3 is CASSYGAGPQETQYF. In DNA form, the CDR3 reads TGTGCCAGCAGTTACGGGGCAGGACCCCAAGAGACCCAGTACTTC.

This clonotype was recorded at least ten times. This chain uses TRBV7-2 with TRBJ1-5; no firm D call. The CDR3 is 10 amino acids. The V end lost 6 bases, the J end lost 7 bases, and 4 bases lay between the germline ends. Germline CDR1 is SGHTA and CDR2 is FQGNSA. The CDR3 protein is CASSIQPQHF. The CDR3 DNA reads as TGTGCCAGCAGTATCCAGCCCCAGCATTTT.

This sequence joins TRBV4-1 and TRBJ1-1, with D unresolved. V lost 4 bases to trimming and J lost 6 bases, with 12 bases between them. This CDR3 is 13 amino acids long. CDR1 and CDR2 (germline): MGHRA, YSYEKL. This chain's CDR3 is CASSRDGRSEAFF. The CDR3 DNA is TGCGCCAGCAGCCGAGACGGACGATCTGAAGCTTTCTTT.

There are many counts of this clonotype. In DNA form, the CDR3 reads TGTGCCAGCAGACTGCCCGCCGGGGAGCTGTTTTTT. This gives the protein CASRLPAGELFF. The chain couples TRBV28 to TRBJ2-2; no reliable D call. The CDR3 has 12 amino acids. V shed 6 bases and J shed 6 bases, with 8 bases lying between them. In germline, CDR1 is MDHEN, CDR2 SYDVKM. Filled out from reference TRBV28 and TRBJ2-2, the complete variable domain reads DVKVTQSSRYLVKRTGEKVFLECVQDMDHENMFWYRQDPGLGLRLIYFSYDVKMKEKGDIPEGYSVSREKKERFSLILESASTNQTSMYLCASRLPAGELFFGEGSRLTVL.

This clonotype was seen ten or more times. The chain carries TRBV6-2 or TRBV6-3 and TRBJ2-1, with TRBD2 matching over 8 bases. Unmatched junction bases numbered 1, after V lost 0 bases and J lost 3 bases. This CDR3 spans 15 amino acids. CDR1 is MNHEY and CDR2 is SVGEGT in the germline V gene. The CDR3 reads CASSYSAGGYNEQFF. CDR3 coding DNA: TGTGCCAGCAGTTACTCGGCGGGGGGCTACAATGAGCAGTTCTTC.

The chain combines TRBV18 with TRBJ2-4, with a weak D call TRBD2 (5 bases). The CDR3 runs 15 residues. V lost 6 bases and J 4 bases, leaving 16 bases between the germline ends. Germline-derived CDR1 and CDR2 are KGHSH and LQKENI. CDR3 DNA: TGTGCCAGCTCCCCGATGCAGCGGAAAAAAAACATTCAGTACTTC. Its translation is CASSPMQRKKNIQYF.

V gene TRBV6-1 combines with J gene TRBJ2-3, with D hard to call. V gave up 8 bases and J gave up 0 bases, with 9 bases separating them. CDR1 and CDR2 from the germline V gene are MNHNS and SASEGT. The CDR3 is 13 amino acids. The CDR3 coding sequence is TGTGCCAGCCGAGGCCAGAGCACAGATACGCAGTATTTT. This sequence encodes CASRGQSTDTQYF.

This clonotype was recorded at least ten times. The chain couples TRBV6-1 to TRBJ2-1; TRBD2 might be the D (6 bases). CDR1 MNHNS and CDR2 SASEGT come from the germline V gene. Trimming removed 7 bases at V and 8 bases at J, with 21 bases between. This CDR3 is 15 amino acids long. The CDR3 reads CASTTPGTAAHEQFF. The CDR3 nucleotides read TGTGCCAGCACTACTCCTGGGACTGCGGCTCATGAGCAGTTCTTC.

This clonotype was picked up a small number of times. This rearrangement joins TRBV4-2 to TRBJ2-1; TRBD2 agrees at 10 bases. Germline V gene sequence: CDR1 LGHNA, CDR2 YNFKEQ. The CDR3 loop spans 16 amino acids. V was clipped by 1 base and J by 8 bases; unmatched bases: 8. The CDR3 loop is CASSQVGTSVGDEQFF. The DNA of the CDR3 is TGTGCCAGCAGCCAAGTGGGGACTAGCGTAGGGGATGAGCAGTTCTTC.

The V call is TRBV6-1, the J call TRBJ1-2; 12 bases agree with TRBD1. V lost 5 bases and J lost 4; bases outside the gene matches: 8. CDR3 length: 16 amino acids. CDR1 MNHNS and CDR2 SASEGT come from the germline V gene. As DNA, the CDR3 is TGTGCCAGCAGTCCCTCCGGGACAGGGGGCGGCTATGGCTACACCTTC. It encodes CASSPSGTGGGYGYTF.

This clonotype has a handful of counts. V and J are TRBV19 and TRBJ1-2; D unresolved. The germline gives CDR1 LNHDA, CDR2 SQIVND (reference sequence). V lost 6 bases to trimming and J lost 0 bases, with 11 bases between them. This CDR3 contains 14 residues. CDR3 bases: TGTGCCAGTAGCCCTAGTAATACTAACTATGGCTACACCTTC. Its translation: CASSPSNTNYGYTF.

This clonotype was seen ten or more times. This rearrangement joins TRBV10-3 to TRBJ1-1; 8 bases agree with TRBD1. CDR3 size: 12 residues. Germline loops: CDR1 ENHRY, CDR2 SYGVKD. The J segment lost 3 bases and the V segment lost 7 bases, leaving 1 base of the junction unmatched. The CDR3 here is CAITGQDTEAFF. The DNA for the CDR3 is TGTGCCATCACGGGACAGGACACTGAAGCTTTCTTT.

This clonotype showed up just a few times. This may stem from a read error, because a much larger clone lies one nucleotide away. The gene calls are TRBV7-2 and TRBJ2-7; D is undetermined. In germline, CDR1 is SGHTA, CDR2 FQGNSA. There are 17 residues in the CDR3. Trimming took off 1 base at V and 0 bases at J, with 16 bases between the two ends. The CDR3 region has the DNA TGTGCCAGCAGCTTAGTCGGACCCCCAAGGAGCTCCTACGAGCAGTACTTC. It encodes CASSLVGPPRSSYEQYF.

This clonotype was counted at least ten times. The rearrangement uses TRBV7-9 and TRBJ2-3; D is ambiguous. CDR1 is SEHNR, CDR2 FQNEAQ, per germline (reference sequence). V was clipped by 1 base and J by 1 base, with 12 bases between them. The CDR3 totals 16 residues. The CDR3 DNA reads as TGTGCCAGCAGCTTAGGTCACTACTCAGGCACAGATACGCAGTATTTT. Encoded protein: CASSLGHYSGTDTQYF.

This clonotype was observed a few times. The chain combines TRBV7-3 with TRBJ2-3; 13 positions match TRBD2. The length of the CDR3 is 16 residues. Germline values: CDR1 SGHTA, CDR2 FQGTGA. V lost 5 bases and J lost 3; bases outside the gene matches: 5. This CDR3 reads CASSRLAGGFTDTQYF. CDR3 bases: TGTGCCAGCAGCCGACTAGCGGGGGGTTTTACAGATACGCAGTATTTT.

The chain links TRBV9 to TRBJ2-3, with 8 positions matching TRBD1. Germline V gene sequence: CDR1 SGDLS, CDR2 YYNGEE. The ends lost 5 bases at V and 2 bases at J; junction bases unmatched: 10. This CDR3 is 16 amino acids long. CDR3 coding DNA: TGTGCCAGCAGTACGCCGGGACAGGAAAACACAGATACGCAGTATTTT. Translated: CASSTPGQENTDTQYF.

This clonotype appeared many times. CDR3 protein: CASSLPGTGVNEQYF. The CDR3 DNA reads as TGTGCCAGCAGTTTGCCCGGGACAGGGGTTAACGAGCAGTACTTC. The chain links TRBV28 to TRBJ2-7, with 10 bases identical to TRBD1. V lost 3 bases to trimming and J lost 5 bases; unmatched junction nucleotides: 7. CDR1 is MDHEN and CDR2 is SYDVKM in the germline V gene. The CDR3 consists of 15 residues.